This entry lists 4 T cell receptor beta chains sequenced from one sample in a study of regulatory dendritic cells for organ transplantation. No cognate antigen is known for these TCRs. Sorted subsets were CFSE-labeled and cultured less than six days with allogeneic dendritic cells. Profiled with immunoSEQ multiplex PCR; TCRdb holds only in-frame clones, not every one. The table lists under 15,000 clones, roughly 73% of them singletons, with less than 1.3% in the top ten. Sequenced sample: naive CD8+ T cells from blood cultured with regulatory dendritic cells. Subset in this sample: CD45RA+ naive T cells. These receptors were taken from a human donor in good health.

The chain is built from TRBV21-1 and TRBJ1-2; the table's D call, TRBD1, was not checked against the DNA. TRBV21-1 is assigned pseudogene status. The CDR3 spans 16 residues. CDR3 in DNA: TGTGCCAGCAGCAAAGACGACAGCCACTCCCCCTATGGCTACACCTTC. Amino acids: CASSKDDSHSPYGYTF.

This chain uses TRBV7-2 with TRBJ2-1; 9 positions agree with TRBD1. There are 18 residues in the CDR3. The germline V gene encodes CDR1 SGHTA and CDR2 FQGNSA. Trimming at V came to 4 bases and at J to 3 bases, leaving 13 bases not matched to a gene. The CDR3 reads CASSSYPTGGQDYNEQFF. Here the CDR3 DNA reads TGTGCCAGCAGCTCCTACCCGACAGGGGGGCAAGACTACAATGAGCAGTTCTTC.

The rearrangement joins TRBV18 to TRBJ1-5; TRBD1 matches at 8 bases. The CDR3 loop spans 15 amino acids. Germline CDR1 reads KGHSH; CDR2 reads LQKENI. The V gene end was trimmed by 3 bases and the J gene end by 1 base; junction bases not matched to a gene: 2. CDR3 sequence (DNA): TGTGCCAGCTCACCGACAGGGGACAGCAATCAGCCCCAGCATTTT. Protein sequence: CASSPTGDSNQPQHF. The full variable domain, with the rest looked up from reference TRBV18 and TRBJ1-5, is NAGVMQNPRHLVRRRGQEARLRCSPMKGHSHVYWYRQLPEEGLKFMVYLQKENIIDESGMPKERFSAEFPKEGPSILRIQQVVRGDSAAYFCASSPTGDSNQPQHFGDGTRLSIL.

The chain links TRBV9 to TRBJ1-1; 7 bases agree with TRBD1. From germline, CDR1 is SGDLS and CDR2 YYNGEE. V dropped 4 bases and J dropped 4; count of bases not matched to a gene: 7. This CDR3 is 14 amino acids long. CDR3 region: CASSPGGPITEAFF. The CDR3 nucleotides read TGTGCCAGCAGCCCAGGGGGACCTATCACTGAAGCTTTCTTT.